Described below is a single T cell receptor beta chain sequence and its context. The sample originates from a study of cytomegalovirus exposure and HLA in healthy donors. It was the approximately 130-subject validation cohort, separate from the roughly 700-subject first cohort, to which the donors belonged. This CDR3 contains 15 residues. The germline V gene has CDR1 MNHEY and CDR2 SVGAGI. Trimming took 5 bases from V and 0 from J, leaving 13 bases between them. Method: immunoSEQ multiplex PCR; TCRdb's copy keeps in-frame clones and lacks some. The table shows 150,000 to 200,000 clones, with 84% occurring only once.

The chain combines TRBV6-5 with TRBJ1-1, with D perhaps matching TRBD1 (6 bases). Material for sequencing was PBMCs. The TCR sequence derives from a man aged 30 to 45 in good health and CMV-seropositive. This chain's CDR3 is CASSQDRRMNTEAFF. The CDR3 coding sequence is TGTGCCAGCAGTCAAGACAGGAGGATGAACACTGAAGCTTTCTTT.